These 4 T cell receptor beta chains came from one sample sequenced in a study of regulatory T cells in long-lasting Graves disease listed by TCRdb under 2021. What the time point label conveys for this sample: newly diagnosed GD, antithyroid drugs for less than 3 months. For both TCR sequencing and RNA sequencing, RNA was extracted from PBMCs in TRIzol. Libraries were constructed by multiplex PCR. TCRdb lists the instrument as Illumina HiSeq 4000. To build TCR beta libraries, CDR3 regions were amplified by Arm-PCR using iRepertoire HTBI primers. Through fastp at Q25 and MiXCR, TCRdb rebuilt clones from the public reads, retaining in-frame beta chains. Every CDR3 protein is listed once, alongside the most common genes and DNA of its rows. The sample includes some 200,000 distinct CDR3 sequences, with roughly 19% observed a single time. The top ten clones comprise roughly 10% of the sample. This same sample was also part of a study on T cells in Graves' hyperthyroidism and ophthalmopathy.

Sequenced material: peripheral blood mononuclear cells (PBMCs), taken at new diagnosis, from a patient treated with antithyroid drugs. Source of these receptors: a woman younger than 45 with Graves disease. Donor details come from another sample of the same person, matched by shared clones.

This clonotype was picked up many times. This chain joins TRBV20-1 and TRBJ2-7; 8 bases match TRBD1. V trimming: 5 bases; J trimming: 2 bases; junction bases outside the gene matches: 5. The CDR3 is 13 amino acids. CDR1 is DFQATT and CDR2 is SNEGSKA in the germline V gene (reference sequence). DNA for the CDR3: TGCAGTGCTTTGACAGGGGACGCCTACGAGCAGTACTTC. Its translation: CSALTGDAYEQYF.

CDR3 sequence: CASSQSGGGKETQYF. Written as DNA, the CDR3 is TGTGCCAGCAGCCAGTCAGGGGGGGGGAAAGAGACCCAGTACTTC. The rearrangement joins TRBV4-2 to TRBJ2-5; either TRBD1 or TRBD2 may supply D (7 bases each). The CDR3 is 15 amino acids. Germline CDR1 and CDR2: LGHNA and YNFKEQ. Trimming shortened V by 3 bases and J by 3 bases, and 14 bases separated the two germline ends.

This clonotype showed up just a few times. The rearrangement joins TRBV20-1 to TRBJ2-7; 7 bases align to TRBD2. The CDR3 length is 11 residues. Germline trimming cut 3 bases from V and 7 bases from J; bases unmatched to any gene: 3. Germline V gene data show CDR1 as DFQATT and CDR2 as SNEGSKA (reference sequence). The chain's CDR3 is CSARGGGEQYF. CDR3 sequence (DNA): TGCAGTGCTAGGGGGGGGGGGGAGCAGTACTTC.

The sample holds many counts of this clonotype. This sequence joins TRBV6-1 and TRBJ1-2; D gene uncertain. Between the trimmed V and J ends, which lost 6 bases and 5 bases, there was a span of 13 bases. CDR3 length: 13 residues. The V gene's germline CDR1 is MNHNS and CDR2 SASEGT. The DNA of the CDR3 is TGTGCCAGCAGGGAGAGGGCAGCTTATGGCTACACCTTC. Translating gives CASRERAAYGYTF.